This TCR beta chain was recovered during a study of T cell repertoires in aging, cancer and after chemotherapy. Amplification of TCR beta used genomic DNA extracted from peripheral blood. Multiplex touch-down PCR with TRB-A/B primers amplified rearranged V-D-J TRB sequences. TCRdb recomputed calls from the multiplex PCR reads with MiXCR, one row per CDR3 protein. The sample yields more than 2,000 distinct CDR3 sequences, 40% to 45% seen once. The CDR3 is 12 amino acids. Trimming left V 6 bases short and J 8 bases short, with 13 bases between. CDR1 is SEHNR, CDR2 FQNEAQ, per germline (reference sequence).

Sequencing was performed on blood. This rearrangement joins TRBV7-9 to TRBJ1-2; D remains ambiguous. This TCR was recovered from a human donor with a solid tumor. In DNA form, the CDR3 reads TGTGCCAGCAGTTTCGGTGGTTGGGGCTACACCTTC. Translated, it gives CASSFGGWGYTF.